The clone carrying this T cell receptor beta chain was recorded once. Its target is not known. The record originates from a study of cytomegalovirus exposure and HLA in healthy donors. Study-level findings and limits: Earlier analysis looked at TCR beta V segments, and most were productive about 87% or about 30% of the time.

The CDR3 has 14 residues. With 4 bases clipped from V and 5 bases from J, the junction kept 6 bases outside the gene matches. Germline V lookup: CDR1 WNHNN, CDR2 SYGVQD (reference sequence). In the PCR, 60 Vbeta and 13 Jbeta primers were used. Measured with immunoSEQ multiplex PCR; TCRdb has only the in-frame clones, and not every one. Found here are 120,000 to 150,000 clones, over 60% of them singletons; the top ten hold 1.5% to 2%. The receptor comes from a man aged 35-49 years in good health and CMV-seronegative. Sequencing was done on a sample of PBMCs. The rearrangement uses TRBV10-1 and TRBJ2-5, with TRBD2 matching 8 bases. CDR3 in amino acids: CASSAAGGVETQYF. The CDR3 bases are TGCGCCAGCAGTGCGGCGGGAGGAGTGGAGACCCAGTACTTC.